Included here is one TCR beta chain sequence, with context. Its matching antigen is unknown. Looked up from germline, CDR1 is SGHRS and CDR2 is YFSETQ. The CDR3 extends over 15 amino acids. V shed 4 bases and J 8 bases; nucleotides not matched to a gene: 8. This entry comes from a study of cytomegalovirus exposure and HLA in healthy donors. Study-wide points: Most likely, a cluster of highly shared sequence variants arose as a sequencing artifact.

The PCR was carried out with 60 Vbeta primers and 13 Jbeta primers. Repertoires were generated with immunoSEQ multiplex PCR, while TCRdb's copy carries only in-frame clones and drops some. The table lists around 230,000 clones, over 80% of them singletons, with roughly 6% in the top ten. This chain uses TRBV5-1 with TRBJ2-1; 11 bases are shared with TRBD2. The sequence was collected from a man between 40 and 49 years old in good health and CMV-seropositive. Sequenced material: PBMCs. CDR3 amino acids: CASSDLAGGTHEQFF. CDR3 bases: TGCGCCAGCAGCGATCTAGCGGGAGGTACTCATGAGCAGTTCTTC. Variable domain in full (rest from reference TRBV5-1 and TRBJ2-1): KAGVTQTPRYLIKTRGQQVTLSCSPISGHRSVSWYQQTPGQGLQFLFEYFSETQRNKGNFPGRFSGRQFSNSRSEMNVSTLELGDSALYLCASSDLAGGTHEQFFGPGTRLTVL.